This TCR beta chain originates from a study of T-cell memory formation after mild COVID-19. Background on the study: For the most part, TCR clusters were specific to one donor. Findings and limits, study-wide: Pre-infection memory held some responding clones, suggesting pre-existing cross-reactive T cells responded. From day 15 to 85, contracting clones were balanced between CD4 and CD8, whereas later expanders leaned toward CD4+.

Constant-segment-primed 5'RACE gave TCR alpha and TCR beta cDNA libraries with sample barcodes and UMIs. TCRdb passed the 5' RACE reads through MiXCR, listing each CDR3 protein once. The table includes 250,000 to 300,000 distinct CDR3 sequences, 16% detected once. In regard to this clonotype: Its antigen is as yet unknown.

The CDR3 extends over 16 amino acids. Germline trimming cut 1 base from V and 7 bases from J; bases unmatched to any gene: 12. The germline V gene has CDR1 GTSNPN and CDR2 SVGIG (reference sequence). The material sequenced was PBMCs or a T cell subset sorted from them (not recorded which). This TCR was sampled from a man aged 18 to 29 who had mild COVID-19 (a few samples of this study predate the infection). Cell type and time point are not known. This sequence joins TRBV30 and TRBJ2-1; TRBD1 matches at 8 bases. This CDR3 reads CAWSGIRDRILNEQFF. The DNA for the CDR3 is TGTGCCTGGAGTGGAATCCGGGACAGGATATTGAATGAGCAGTTCTTC. The complete variable domain, with remaining parts taken from reference TRBV30 and TRBJ2-1, reads SQTIHQWPATLVQPVGSPLSLECTVEGTSNPNLYWYRQAAGRGLQLLFYSVGIGQISSEVPQNLSASRPQDRQFILSSKKLLLSDSGFYLCAWSGIRDRILNEQFFGPGTRLTVL.